The subject of this entry is one T cell receptor (beta chain). Antigen unknown. This specimen belongs to a study of shared clonotypes between healthy human individuals. Study-level results: Naive subsets tended to show greater estimated richness than memory subsets. Four donors held about 4.6% of naive CD4 clonotypes in common. Clonotype sharing among the donors was expected to vary with sequencing depth.

Profiling relied on immunoSEQ multiplex PCR, and the TCRdb table lists in-frame clones only, not all of them. The table lists around 2.1 million clones, under 97% of them singletons. V lost 6 bases to trimming and J lost 4 bases; unmatched junction nucleotides: 5. CDR1 is MNHEY, CDR2 SVGAGI, per germline. The CDR3 is 13 amino acids. The clonotype comes from a man aged 18 to 29 in good health. V is TRBV6-5 and J is TRBJ1-2; TRBD1 matches at 7 bases. Specimen: naive CD4+ T cells sorted from blood. The subset is: CD45RA+ positively selected. The CDR3 DNA is TGTGCCAGCAGACCGACAGGGCTCTATGGCTACACCTTC. This sequence encodes CASRPTGLYGYTF.